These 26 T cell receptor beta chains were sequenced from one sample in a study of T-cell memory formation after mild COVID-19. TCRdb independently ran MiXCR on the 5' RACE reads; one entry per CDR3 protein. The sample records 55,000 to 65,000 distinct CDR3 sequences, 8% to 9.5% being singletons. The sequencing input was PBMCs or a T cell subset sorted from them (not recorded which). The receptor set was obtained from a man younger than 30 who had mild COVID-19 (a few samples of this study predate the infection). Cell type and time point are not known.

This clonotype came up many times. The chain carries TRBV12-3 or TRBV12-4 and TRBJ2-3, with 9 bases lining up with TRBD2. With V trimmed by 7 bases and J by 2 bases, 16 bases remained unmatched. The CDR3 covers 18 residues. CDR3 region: CASTTRWVERGVTDTQYF. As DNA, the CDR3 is TGTGCCAGCACTACTCGGTGGGTCGAGCGGGGGGTCACAGATACGCAGTATTTT.

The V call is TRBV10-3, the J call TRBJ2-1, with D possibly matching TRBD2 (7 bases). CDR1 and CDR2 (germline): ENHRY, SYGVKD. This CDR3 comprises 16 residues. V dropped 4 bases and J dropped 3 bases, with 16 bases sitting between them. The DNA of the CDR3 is TGTGCCATCAGTGCCGGGGGGCAGTCGGGCTACAATGAGCAGTTCTTC. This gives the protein CAISAGGQSGYNEQFF.

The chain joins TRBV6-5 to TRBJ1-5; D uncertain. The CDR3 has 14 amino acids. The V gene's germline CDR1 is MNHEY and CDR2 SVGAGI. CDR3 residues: CATKGRADSAFQHF. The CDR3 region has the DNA TGTGCAACGAAGGGTAGGGCGGATTCCGCCTTCCAGCATTTT.

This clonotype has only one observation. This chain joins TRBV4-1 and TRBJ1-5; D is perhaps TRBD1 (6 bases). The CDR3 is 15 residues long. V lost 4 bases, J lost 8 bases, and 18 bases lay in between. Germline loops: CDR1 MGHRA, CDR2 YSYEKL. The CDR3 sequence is CASSPGWGLREPQHF. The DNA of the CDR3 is TGCGCCAGCAGCCCCGGATGGGGGCTTCGTGAGCCCCAGCATTTT.

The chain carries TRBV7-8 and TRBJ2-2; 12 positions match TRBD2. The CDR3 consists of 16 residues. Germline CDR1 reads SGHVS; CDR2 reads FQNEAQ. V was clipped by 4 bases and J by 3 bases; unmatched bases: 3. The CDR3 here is CASSSASGGDTGELFF. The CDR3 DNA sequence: TGTGCCAGCAGCTCAGCTAGCGGGGGGGACACCGGGGAGCTGTTTTTT.

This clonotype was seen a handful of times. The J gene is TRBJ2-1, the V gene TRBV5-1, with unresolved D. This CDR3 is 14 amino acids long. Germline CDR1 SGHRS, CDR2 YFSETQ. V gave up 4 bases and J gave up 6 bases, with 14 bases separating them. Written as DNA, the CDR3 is TGCGCCAGCAGCCGAGGTACTGACGCCAATGAGCAGTTCTTC. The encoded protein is CASSRGTDANEQFF.

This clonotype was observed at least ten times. The CDR3 nucleotides read TGTGCCAGCAGGCGGGACAGTAATCAGCCCCAGCATTTT. Amino acids: CASRRDSNQPQHF. The rearrangement uses TRBV2 and TRBJ1-5; 7 nucleotides agree with TRBD1. Germline loops: CDR1 SNHLY, CDR2 FYNNEI. V was clipped by 6 bases and J by 4 bases; unmatched bases: 3. There are 13 residues in the CDR3.

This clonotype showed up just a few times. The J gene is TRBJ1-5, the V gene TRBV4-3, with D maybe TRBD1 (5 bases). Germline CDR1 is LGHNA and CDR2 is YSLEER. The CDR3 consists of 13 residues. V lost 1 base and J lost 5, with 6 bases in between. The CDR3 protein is CASSQGGDQPQHF. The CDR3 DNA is TGCGCCAGCAGCCAAGGGGGGGATCAGCCCCAGCATTTT.

The CDR3 is CASSFGGRDRDDTEAFF. CDR3 sequence (DNA): TGTGCCAGCAGCTTTGGTGGGAGGGACAGGGACGACACTGAAGCTTTCTTT. J is TRBJ1-1 and V is TRBV5-5, with 9 bases fitting TRBD1. CDR3 length: 17 residues. In germline, CDR1 is SGHKS, CDR2 YYEKEE (reference sequence). V lost 2 bases and J lost 3; bases outside the gene matches: 11. Using reference TRBV5-5 and TRBJ1-1 for the parts outside the CDR3, the full variable domain is DAGVTQSPTHLIKTRGQQVTLRCSPISGHKSVSWYQQVLGQGPQFIFQYYEKEERGRGNFPDRFSARQFPNYSSELNVNALLLGDSALYLCASSFGGRDRDDTEAFFGQGTRLTVV.

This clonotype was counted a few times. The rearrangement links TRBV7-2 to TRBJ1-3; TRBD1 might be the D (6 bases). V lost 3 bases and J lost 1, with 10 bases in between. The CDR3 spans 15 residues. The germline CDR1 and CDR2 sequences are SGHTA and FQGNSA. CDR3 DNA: TGTGCCAGCAGCTTCCAGGGGACATCTGGAAACACCATATATTTT. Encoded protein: CASSFQGTSGNTIYF. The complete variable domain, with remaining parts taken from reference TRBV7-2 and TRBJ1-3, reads GAGVSQSPSNKVTEKGKDVELRCDPISGHTALYWYRQSLGQGLEFLIYFQGNSAPDKSGLPSDRFSAERTGGSVSTLTIQRTQQEDSAVYLCASSFQGTSGNTIYFGEGSWLTVV.

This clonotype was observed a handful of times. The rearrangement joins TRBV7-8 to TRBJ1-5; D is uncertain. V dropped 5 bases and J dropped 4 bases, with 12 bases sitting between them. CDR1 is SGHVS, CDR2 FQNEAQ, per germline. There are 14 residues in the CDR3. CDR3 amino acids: CASSKDFLNQPQHF. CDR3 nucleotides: TGTGCCAGCAGCAAGGACTTTCTGAATCAGCCCCAGCATTTT.

The CDR3 loop is CASKISPVRADTQYF. The CDR3 coding sequence is TGTGCCAGCAAAATCTCGCCTGTCCGGGCTGATACGCAGTATTTT. The gene calls are TRBV2 and TRBJ2-3; D is unresolved. This CDR3 is 15 amino acids long. The V and J ends lost 7 bases and 6 bases respectively, with 20 bases between them. Germline CDR1 is SNHLY and CDR2 is FYNNEI.

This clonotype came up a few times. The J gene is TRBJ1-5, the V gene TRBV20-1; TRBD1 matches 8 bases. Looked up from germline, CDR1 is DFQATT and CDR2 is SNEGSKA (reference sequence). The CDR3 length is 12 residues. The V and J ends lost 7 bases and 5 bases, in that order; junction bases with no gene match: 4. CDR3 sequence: CSVTGGDQPQHF. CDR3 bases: TGCAGTGTTACAGGGGGGGATCAGCCCCAGCATTTT.

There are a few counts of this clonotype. The CDR3 spells CSVGQSSGNTIYF. CDR3 bases: TGCAGCGTGGGACAGAGCTCTGGAAACACCATATATTTT. The chain carries TRBV29-1 and TRBJ1-3, with 7 bases identical to TRBD1. The CDR3 runs 13 residues. Germline lookup yields CDR1 SQVTM and CDR2 ANQGSEA. Trimming took 6 bases from V and 0 from J; bases not matched to a gene: 2.

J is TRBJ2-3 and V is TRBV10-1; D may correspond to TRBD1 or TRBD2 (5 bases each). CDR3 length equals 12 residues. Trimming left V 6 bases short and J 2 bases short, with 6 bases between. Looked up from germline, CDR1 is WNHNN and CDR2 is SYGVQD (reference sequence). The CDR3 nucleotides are TGCGCCAGCAGGGGACCCACAGATACGCAGTATTTT. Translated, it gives CASRGPTDTQYF.

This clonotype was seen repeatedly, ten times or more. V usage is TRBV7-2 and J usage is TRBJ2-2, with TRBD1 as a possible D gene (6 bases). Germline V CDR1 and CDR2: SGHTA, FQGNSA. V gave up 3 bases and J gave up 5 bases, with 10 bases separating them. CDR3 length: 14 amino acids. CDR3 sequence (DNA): TGTGCCAGCAGCTTTCAGGGGCAGACCGGGGAGCTGTTTTTT. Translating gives CASSFQGQTGELFF.

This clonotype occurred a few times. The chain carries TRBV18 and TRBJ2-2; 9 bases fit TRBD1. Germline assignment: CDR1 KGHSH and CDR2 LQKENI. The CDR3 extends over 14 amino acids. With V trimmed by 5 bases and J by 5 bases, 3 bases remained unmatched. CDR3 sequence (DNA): TGTGCCAGCTCAACCGGGACAGGGACCGGGGAGCTGTTTTTT. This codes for CASSTGTGTGELFF.

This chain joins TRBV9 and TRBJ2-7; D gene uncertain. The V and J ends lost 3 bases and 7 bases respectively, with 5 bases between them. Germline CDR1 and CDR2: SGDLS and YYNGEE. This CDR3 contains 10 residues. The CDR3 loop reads CASSDSEQYV. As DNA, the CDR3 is TGTGCCAGCAGCGATTCTGAGCAGTACGTC.

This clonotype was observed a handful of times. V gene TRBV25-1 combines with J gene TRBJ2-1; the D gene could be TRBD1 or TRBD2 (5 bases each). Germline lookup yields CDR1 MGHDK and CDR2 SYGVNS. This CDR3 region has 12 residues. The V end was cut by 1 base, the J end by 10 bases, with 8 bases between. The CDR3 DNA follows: TGTGCCAGCAGTGAATTTAGGGACGAGCAGTTCTTC. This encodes CASSEFRDEQFF.

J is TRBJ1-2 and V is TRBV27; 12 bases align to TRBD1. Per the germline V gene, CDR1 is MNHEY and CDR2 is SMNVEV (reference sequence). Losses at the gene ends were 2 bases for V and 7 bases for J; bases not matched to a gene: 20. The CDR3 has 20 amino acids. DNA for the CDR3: TGTGCCAGCAGTTTAATTAGGGCCGGGGGACAGGGGGCGGTTGGTCTTGGCTACACCTTC. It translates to CASSLIRAGGQGAVGLGYTF.

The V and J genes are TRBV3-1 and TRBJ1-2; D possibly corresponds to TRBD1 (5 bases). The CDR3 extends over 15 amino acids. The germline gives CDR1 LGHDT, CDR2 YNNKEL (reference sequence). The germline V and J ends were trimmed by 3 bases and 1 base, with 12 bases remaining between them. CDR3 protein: CASSHGDRHNYGYTF. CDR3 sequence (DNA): TGTGCCAGCAGCCATGGAGACAGACATAACTATGGCTACACCTTC. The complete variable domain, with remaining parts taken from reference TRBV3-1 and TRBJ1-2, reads DTAVSQTPKYLVTQMGNDKSIKCEQNLGHDTMYWYKQDSKKFLKIMFSYNNKELIINETVPNRFSPKSPDKAHLNLHINSLELGDSAVYFCASSHGDRHNYGYTFGSGTRLTVV.

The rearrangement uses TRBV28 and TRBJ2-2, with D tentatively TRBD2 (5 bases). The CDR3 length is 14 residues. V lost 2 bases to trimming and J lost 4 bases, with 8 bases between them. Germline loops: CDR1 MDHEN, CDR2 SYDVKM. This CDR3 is CASSLPGSTGELFF. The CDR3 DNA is TGTGCCAGCAGTTTACCGGGGAGCACCGGGGAGCTGTTTTTT.

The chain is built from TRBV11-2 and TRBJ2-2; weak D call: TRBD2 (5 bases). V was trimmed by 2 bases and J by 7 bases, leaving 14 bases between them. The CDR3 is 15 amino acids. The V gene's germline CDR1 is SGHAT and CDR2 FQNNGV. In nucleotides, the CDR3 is TGTGCCAGCAGCTTAATTGCCTCTCGGGGCGGGGAGCTGTTTTTT. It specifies CASSLIASRGGELFF.

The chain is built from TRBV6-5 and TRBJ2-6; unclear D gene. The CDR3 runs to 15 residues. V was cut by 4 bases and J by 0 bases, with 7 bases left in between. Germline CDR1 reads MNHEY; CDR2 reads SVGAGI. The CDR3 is CASSWYPSGANVLTF. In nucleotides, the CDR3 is TGTGCCAGCAGTTGGTACCCCTCTGGGGCCAACGTCCTGACTTTC.

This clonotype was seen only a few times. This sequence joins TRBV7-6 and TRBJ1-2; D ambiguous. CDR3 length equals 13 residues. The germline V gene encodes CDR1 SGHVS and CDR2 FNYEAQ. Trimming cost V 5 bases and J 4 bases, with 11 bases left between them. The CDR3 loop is CASSQGQVYGYTF. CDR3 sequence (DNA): TGTGCCAGCAGCCAAGGGCAGGTCTATGGCTACACCTTC.

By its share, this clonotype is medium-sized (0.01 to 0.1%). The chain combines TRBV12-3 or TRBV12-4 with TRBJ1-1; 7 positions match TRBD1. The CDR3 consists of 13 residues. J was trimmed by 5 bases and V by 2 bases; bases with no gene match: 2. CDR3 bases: TGTGCCAGCAGTTTACCAGGGGGGACTGAAGCTTTCTTT. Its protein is CASSLPGGTEAFF.